The 18 T cell receptor beta chains reported below all come from one sample, sequenced in a study of PD-1 blockade in classical Hodgkin lymphoma (dated by TCRdb to 2020 to 2021). Libraries were prepared through the immunoSEQ multiplex PCR assay. The clones in this table, taken by TCRdb from immuneACCESS, are in-frame only. Not every clone is retained; where verified, under half of the shortfall comes from an unresolved V gene, and the cause of the rest is unknown. The sample records some 41,000 clones, around 80% of which are singletons. The top ten clones comprise around 9.9% of the sample. The time point label on this specimen signifies: cycle 1 day 1 (C1D1), immediately before nivolumab initiation. Relapse after autologous stem cell transplantation had occurred in all trial patients, and cohorts A, B and C were distinguished by prior brentuximab vedotin exposure. Source: peripheral blood mononuclear cells (PBMCs), taken at baseline. Receptor source: a human donor with classical Hodgkin lymphoma.

V gene TRBV7-6 combines with J gene TRBJ1-5; D is perhaps TRBD1 (5 bases). The CDR3 totals 16 residues. Germline CDR1 SGHVS, CDR2 FNYEAQ. Trimming shortened V by 1 base and J by 4 bases, and 14 bases separated the two germline ends. As DNA, the CDR3 is TGTGCCAGCAGCTTAGGGGCAGGGCTCATGAATCAGCCCCAGCATTTT. Amino acid sequence: CASSLGAGLMNQPQHF.

The rearrangement joins TRBV10-3 to TRBJ2-3, with D uncertain. Trimming took 4 bases from V and 3 from J, leaving 14 bases between them. Per the germline V gene, CDR1 is ENHRY and CDR2 is SYGVKD. This CDR3 has 15 amino acids. CDR3 nucleotide sequence: TGTGCCATCAGTGTGTTAGGTACGGCTACAGATACGCAGTATTTT. This gives the protein CAISVLGTATDTQYF.

The rearrangement joins TRBV7-9 to TRBJ2-1; 10 positions match TRBD2. J was trimmed by 3 bases and V by 2 bases; bases with no gene match: 10. The germline CDR1 and CDR2 sequences are SEHNR and FQNEAQ (reference sequence). The CDR3 extends over 18 amino acids. DNA for the CDR3: TGTGCCAGCAGCTTACCCTTCCGACTAGCGGGCCTCTACAATGAGCAGTTCTTC. Its translation: CASSLPFRLAGLYNEQFF.

J is TRBJ2-7 and V is TRBV5-1; 8 positions agree with TRBD1. CDR3 length equals 14 residues. V lost 4 bases, J lost 2 bases, and 5 bases stayed unmatched. CDR1 is SGHRS, CDR2 YFSETQ, per germline. In nucleotides, the CDR3 is TGCGCCAGCAGCGTCCGGACAGGGCCCTACGAGCAGTACTTC. Amino acids: CASSVRTGPYEQYF.

This chain links TRBV10-3 with TRBJ2-7, with a tentative D call TRBD1 (5 bases). In germline, CDR1 is ENHRY, CDR2 SYGVKD. The V end lost 2 bases, the J end lost 3 bases, and 11 bases lay between the germline ends. The CDR3 is made up of 14 amino acids. As DNA, the CDR3 is TGTGCCATCAGTGAGCGGACATACCTCTACGAGCAGTACTTC. Encoded protein: CAISERTYLYEQYF.

The chain joins TRBV4-1 to TRBJ1-2; a weak D match, TRBD1 (5 bases). Trimming shortened V by 3 bases and J by 4 bases, and 15 bases separated the two germline ends. Germline V CDR1 and CDR2: MGHRA, YSYEKL. This CDR3 is 15 amino acids long. CDR3 coding DNA: TGCGCCAGCAGCCAGGAATCAGGGTTGGCCTATGGCTACACCTTC. It specifies CASSQESGLAYGYTF.

The chain carries TRBV6-5 and TRBJ2-5, with TRBD2 matching 13 bases. The CDR3 extends over 13 amino acids. In germline, CDR1 is MNHEY, CDR2 SVGAGI. V trimming: 6 bases; J trimming: 10 bases; junction bases outside the gene matches: 5. The CDR3 loop reads CASSSGLAGVQYF. The CDR3 DNA follows: TGTGCCAGCAGCTCAGGACTAGCGGGAGTCCAGTACTTC.

The chain uses TRBV28 and TRBJ2-1; the D gene is possibly TRBD2 (6 bases). CDR3 length equals 14 residues. Deletions cut 8 bases from V and 4 bases from J, with 15 bases between. CDR1 and CDR2 (germline): MDHEN, SYDVKM. The CDR3 DNA follows: TGTGCCAGCTCCCCGGGAGAAGCTTACAATGAGCAGTTCTTC. As protein: CASSPGEAYNEQFF.

Only a few counts were recorded for this clone. This chain uses TRBV2 with TRBJ2-7; D gene unclear. The CDR3 has 11 residues. CDR1 SNHLY and CDR2 FYNNEI come from the germline V gene. The V end was cut by 4 bases, the J end by 4 bases, with 5 bases between. This CDR3 reads CASSGVYEQYF. DNA of the CDR3: TGTGCCAGCAGTGGTGTTTACGAGCAGTACTTC.

This chain joins TRBV5-8 and TRBJ2-3, with a weak D call TRBD1 (6 bases). Germline CDR1 and CDR2: SGHTS and YDEGEE. Trimming removed 1 base from V and 10 bases from J, with 10 bases in between. This CDR3 has 12 residues. CDR3 in amino acids: CASSLSGQPQYF. CDR3 DNA sequence: TGTGCCAGCAGCTTGTCCGGACAGCCGCAGTATTTT.

This clone was detected only a few times. The rearrangement joins TRBV10-2 to TRBJ1-2, with 9 bases matching TRBD1. V trimming: 9 bases; J trimming: 6 bases; junction bases outside the gene matches: 11. Looked up from germline, CDR1 is WSHSY and CDR2 is SAAADI. The CDR3 runs to 14 residues. The CDR3 loop is CASHRGGQGHGYTF. In DNA, the CDR3 is TGCGCCAGTCACCGGGGGGGACAGGGCCATGGCTACACCTTC.

The CDR3 is CASSLSSREDGYTF. DNA for the CDR3: TGTGCCAGCAGCTTATCGTCCAGGGAAGATGGCTACACCTTC. The rearrangement uses TRBV7-2 and TRBJ1-2, with D perhaps TRBD1 (5 bases). V was clipped by 2 bases and J by 6 bases, with 13 bases between them. The CDR3 totals 14 residues. CDR1 SGHTA and CDR2 FQGNSA come from the germline V gene.

DNA of the CDR3: TGCGCCAGCAGTGGCCTTTGGGAGGAAGGGGTCAATCAGCCCCAGCATTTT. As protein: CASSGLWEEGVNQPQHF. The chain carries TRBV23-1 and TRBJ1-5; D is perhaps TRBD1 (5 bases). TRBV23-1 is known as an ORF, though its function is uncertain. This CDR3 contains 17 residues. The V end was cut by 5 bases, the J end by 3 bases, with 20 bases between.

V gene TRBV2 combines with J gene TRBJ2-1; D might be TRBD1 (6 bases). Germline V gene lookup returns CDR1 SNHLY and CDR2 FYNNEI. V was cut by 1 base and J by 9 bases, with 13 bases left in between. CDR3 length: 14 amino acids. CDR3 bases: TGTGCCAGCAGTGAAGTATGGACAGAAGGTGAGCAGTTCTTC. It translates to CASSEVWTEGEQFF.

V and J are TRBV6-1 and TRBJ1-4; D is ambiguous. The CDR3 contains 14 residues. The V gene's germline CDR1 is MNHNS and CDR2 SASEGT. Trimming pared 5 bases from V and 7 bases from J, leaving 14 bases between. DNA of the CDR3: TGTGCCAGCAGTACCGGTGGAGGCGGTGAAAAACTGTTTTTT. Residues: CASSTGGGGEKLFF.

The V and J genes are TRBV11-2 and TRBJ1-2; 10 bases agree with TRBD1. CDR3 length: 15 amino acids. Trimming removed 4 bases from V and 8 bases from J; junction bases left unmatched: 10. Germline loops: CDR1 SGHAT, CDR2 FQNNGV. CDR3 region: CASSSSGQGRSGYTF. The DNA for the CDR3 is TGTGCCAGCAGCTCCTCGGGACAGGGGAGGTCAGGCTACACCTTC.

V and J are TRBV28 and TRBJ2-2; D may be TRBD2 (6 bases). CDR3 length equals 15 residues. V gave up 2 bases and J gave up 5 bases, with 12 bases separating them. Germline-derived CDR1 and CDR2 are MDHEN and SYDVKM. Here the CDR3 DNA reads TGTGCCAGCAGTTTAGCGGGACTCTCTACCGGGGAGCTGTTTTTT. Encoded protein: CASSLAGLSTGELFF.

The V and J genes are TRBV27 and TRBJ2-7, with 8 bases lining up with TRBD1. Losses at the gene ends were 0 bases for V and 5 bases for J; bases not matched to a gene: 6. Germline V gives CDR1 MNHEY, CDR2 SMNVEV (reference sequence). This CDR3 is built from 15 residues. CDR3 DNA sequence: TGTGCCAGCAGTTTATCCACAGGGGGTCGCCACGAGCAGTACTTC. This gives the protein CASSLSTGGRHEQYF.